These 24 T cell receptor beta chains came from one sample sequenced in a study of cytomegalovirus exposure and HLA in healthy donors. With 60 Vbeta and 13 Jbeta primers, the PCR was carried out. TCRdb's copy holds only in-frame clones and misses some; the assay was immunoSEQ multiplex PCR. The repertoire includes about 140,000 clones, approximately 80% of them detected once, and roughly 6.2% sits in the top ten. Input material: PBMCs. Receptors were obtained from a woman aged 40 to 55 in good health and CMV-seropositive.

The chain combines TRBV9 with TRBJ2-5; 8 positions match TRBD2. The CDR3 runs 15 residues. The germline CDR1 and CDR2 sequences are SGDLS and YYNGEE. V shed 4 bases and J 1 base; nucleotides not matched to a gene: 6. This chain's CDR3 is CASSPGTSAQETQYF. CDR3 coding DNA: TGTGCCAGCAGCCCCGGGACTAGTGCCCAAGAGACCCAGTACTTC.

This CDR3 is CASSHHSSGDVETEAFF. The CDR3 DNA reads TGCGCCAGCAGCCACCACTCTTCGGGGGATGTCGAGACTGAAGCTTTCTTT. The chain couples TRBV4-1 to TRBJ1-1; D possibly corresponds to TRBD1 (5 bases). Germline V gives CDR1 MGHRA, CDR2 YSYEKL. Trimming took 3 bases from V and 5 from J, leaving 22 bases between them. The CDR3 totals 17 residues.

The CDR3 DNA follows: TGTGCCTCACATACGGGGGGCTCTGGGGCCAACGTCCTGACTTTC. Translated: CASHTGGSGANVLTF. The rearrangement links TRBV6-1 to TRBJ2-6, with TRBD2 matching 7 bases. This CDR3 comprises 15 residues. V lost 11 bases to trimming and J lost 0 bases; unmatched junction nucleotides: 7. CDR1 is MNHNS and CDR2 is SASEGT in the germline V gene.

The chain uses TRBV5-1 and TRBJ2-5, with a tentative D call TRBD1 (7 bases). The V gene's germline CDR1 is SGHRS and CDR2 YFSETQ. Between the trimmed V and J ends, which lost 0 bases and 3 bases, there was a span of 15 bases. This CDR3 spans 16 amino acids. The CDR3 DNA reads TGCGCCAGCAGCTTGGATCCGGGCAGGGGGGAAGAGACCCAGTACTTC. Translation gives CASSLDPGRGEETQYF. Combining the CDR3 with reference TRBV5-1 and TRBJ2-5 gives the whole variable domain KAGVTQTPRYLIKTRGQQVTLSCSPISGHRSVSWYQQTPGQGLQFLFEYFSETQRNKGNFPGRFSGRQFSNSRSEMNVSTLELGDSALYLCASSLDPGRGEETQYFGPGTRLLVL.

The chain employs TRBV19 and TRBJ2-2, with TRBD2 identical over 7 bases. In germline, CDR1 is LNHDA, CDR2 SQIVND (reference sequence). CDR3 size: 14 residues. The junction had 7 bases not matched to a gene; V was cut back by 7 bases and J by 5 bases. The CDR3: CASTPSGYTGELFF. The CDR3 DNA is TGTGCCAGTACCCCTAGCGGTTATACCGGGGAGCTGTTTTTT.

V gene TRBV27 combines with J gene TRBJ1-3; 7 nucleotides line up with TRBD1. Per the germline V gene, CDR1 is MNHEY and CDR2 is SMNVEV (reference sequence). J gave up 2 bases and V 6 bases, and 7 bases lay outside the gene matches. The CDR3 runs 15 residues. The chain's CDR3 is CASSPQGQPGNTIYF. CDR3 in DNA: TGTGCCAGCAGCCCCCAGGGACAGCCTGGAAACACCATATATTTT.

This chain uses TRBV11-3 with TRBJ2-1, with D maybe TRBD2 (5 bases). Trimming removed 0 bases from V and 0 bases from J, with 6 bases in between. The CDR3 spans 15 residues. The germline V gene has CDR1 SGHNT and CDR2 YENEEA. The CDR3 reads CASSLDRGSYNEQFF. The CDR3 region has the DNA TGTGCCAGCAGCTTAGATCGGGGCTCCTACAATGAGCAGTTCTTC.

The chain joins TRBV29-1 to TRBJ2-2; 8 bases are a match to TRBD2. In germline, CDR1 is SQVTM, CDR2 ANQGSEA. The J segment lost 3 bases and the V segment lost 4 bases, leaving 4 bases of the junction unmatched. The CDR3 covers 14 residues. CDR3 nucleotides: TGCAGCGTTGCCAGCGGGAGATACACCGGGGAGCTGTTTTTT. This sequence encodes CSVASGRYTGELFF.

This clone turned up a few times. The same CDR3 arises from other DNA sequences in this sample as well. This sequence joins TRBV11-1 and TRBJ1-1; unclear D gene. CDR3 length: 14 residues. Per the germline V gene, CDR1 is SGHAT and CDR2 is FQDESV (reference sequence). Trimming took off 1 base at V and 4 bases at J, with 10 bases between the two ends. CDR3 sequence reads: CASSLGRGSTEAFF. In DNA form, the CDR3 reads TGTGCCAGCAGCTTAGGGCGGGGAAGCACTGAAGCTTTCTTT.

V gene TRBV18 combines with J gene TRBJ2-7; 8 bases are a match to TRBD1. The V segment lost 2 bases and the J segment 3 bases; nucleotides outside the gene matches: 6. The CDR3 extends over 15 amino acids. Looked up from germline, CDR1 is KGHSH and CDR2 is LQKENI. DNA for the CDR3: TGTGCCAGCTCACCAAGTAATACAGGGGGCTACGAGCAGTACTTC. It specifies CASSPSNTGGYEQYF.

This chain links TRBV5-1 with TRBJ2-7; TRBD1 matches 7 bases. Per germline, CDR1 SGHRS and CDR2 YFSETQ. J lost 7 bases, V lost 0 bases, and 13 bases had no gene match. The CDR3 spans 16 residues. The CDR3 region is CASSLEGGAVPREQYF. CDR3 nucleotide sequence: TGCGCCAGCAGCTTGGAAGGGGGCGCCGTCCCTCGGGAGCAGTACTTC.

This clone was counted between two and nine times. The J gene is TRBJ2-7, the V gene TRBV6-6, with 7 bases lining up with TRBD1. Unmatched junction bases numbered 7, after V lost 5 bases and J lost 6 bases. Looked up from germline, CDR1 is MNHNY and CDR2 is SVGAGI (reference sequence). The CDR3 contains 13 residues. Here the CDR3 reads CASSDPGQPEQYF. Here the CDR3 DNA reads TGTGCCAGCAGTGACCCGGGACAGCCCGAGCAGTACTTC.

This clone is a singleton in its sample. One junction end disagrees with the germline gene, perhaps due to a read error. The chain carries TRBV5-1 and TRBJ2-5; D perhaps matches TRBD1 (6 bases). CDR1 is SGHRS, CDR2 YFSETQ, per germline. CDR3 length: 13 residues. The CDR3 protein is CASTTGLQEAQYF. The CDR3 DNA sequence: TGCGCCAGCACCACAGGGCTCCAAGAGGCCCAGTACTTC.

This chain joins TRBV16 and TRBJ1-5, with D hard to call. CDR1 and CDR2 (germline): KGHSY, FQNENV. The CDR3 is 15 residues long. The germline V and J ends were trimmed by 0 bases and 1 base, with 7 bases remaining between them. Written as DNA, the CDR3 is TGTGCCAGCAGCCAATCCGCCCAGAGCAATCAGCCCCAGCATTTT. It encodes CASSQSAQSNQPQHF.

The J gene is TRBJ2-2, the V gene TRBV6-1, with D uncertain. V lost 5 bases and J lost 0, with 7 bases in between. The CDR3 covers 14 residues. CDR1 and CDR2 from the germline V gene are MNHNS and SASEGT. The CDR3 reads CASSTTPNTGELFF. The CDR3 DNA follows: TGTGCCAGCAGTACGACACCGAACACCGGGGAGCTGTTTTTT.

In its sample, this clone was seen once. The rearrangement links TRBV4-1 to TRBJ2-1, with 8 bases matching TRBD2. Germline CDR1 reads MGHRA; CDR2 reads YSYEKL. J was trimmed by 9 bases and V by 1 base; bases with no gene match: 8. The CDR3 has 15 residues. The DNA of the CDR3 is TGCGCCAGCAGCCAAGGCACCGGGAGGGCCCTTGAGCAGTTCTTC. The encoded protein is CASSQGTGRALEQFF.

The sample holds a few counts of this clone. Other DNA sequences from this sample encode an identical CDR3 as well. The CDR3 nucleotides are TGTGCCAGCAGCCCTCTAGCGGGCTCCTACAATGAGCAGTTCTTC. Its protein product is CASSPLAGSYNEQFF. This chain joins TRBV7-2 and TRBJ2-1; TRBD2 matches at 8 bases. With V trimmed by 5 bases and J by 0 bases, 3 bases remained unmatched. The V gene's germline CDR1 is SGHTA and CDR2 FQGNSA. The CDR3 is 15 residues long.

The rearrangement links TRBV6-1 to TRBJ2-2; the D gene is possibly TRBD1 (6 bases). The germline V and J ends were trimmed by 5 bases and 6 bases, with 10 bases remaining between them. The CDR3 runs to 13 residues. Germline loops: CDR1 MNHNS, CDR2 SASEGT. Here the CDR3 reads CASSQQGSGELFF. The CDR3 region has the DNA TGTGCCAGCAGTCAACAGGGATCCGGGGAGCTGTTTTTT.

J is TRBJ2-3 and V is TRBV7-8; D perhaps matches TRBD2 (5 bases). The CDR3 contains 16 residues. Germline V CDR1 and CDR2: SGHVS, FQNEAQ. Trimming left V 1 base short and J 1 base short, with 12 bases between. The CDR3 sequence is CASSLGAGSRTDTQYF. CDR3 DNA: TGTGCCAGCAGCTTAGGGGCGGGTTCACGCACAGATACGCAGTATTTT.

This chain uses TRBV9 with TRBJ2-2; possible D gene TRBD1, 6 bases. This CDR3 has 14 amino acids. V was shortened by 6 bases and J by 6 bases, with 15 bases between the two germline ends. CDR1 is SGDLS, CDR2 YYNGEE, per germline. CDR3 sequence (DNA): TGTGCCAGCACGCCAACAGGGTGGCCCGGGGAGCTGTTTTTT. Encoded protein: CASTPTGWPGELFF.

J is TRBJ2-7 and V is TRBV10-3; D unresolved. The CDR3 loop spans 11 amino acids. Germline V lookup: CDR1 ENHRY, CDR2 SYGVKD. V lost 8 bases to trimming and J lost 1 base, with 6 bases between them. CDR3 protein: CAIQQSYEQYF. DNA for the CDR3: TGTGCCATCCAACAGTCCTACGAGCAGTACTTC.

Points on this clone: The junction and the germline gene differ at one end; a read error may be behind it. The CDR3 bases are TGTGCCAGCTCACCACCGGGACAGGGTGGGAGTAAGGTCTTC. This translates into CASSPPGQGGSKVF. The chain is built from TRBV18 and TRBJ2-1, with 9 bases aligning to TRBD1. The CDR3 sequence is 14 residues long. CDR1 and CDR2 from the germline V gene are KGHSH and LQKENI.

The rearrangement uses TRBV6-1 and TRBJ1-5, with D perhaps matching TRBD1 (6 bases). Germline CDR1 and CDR2: MNHNS and SASEGT. Trimming left V 2 bases short and J 4 bases short, with 12 bases between. The CDR3 runs to 15 residues. CDR3 in DNA: TGTGCCAGCAGTGAAAGGCCAGGGGAAAATCAGCCCCAGCATTTT. It translates to CASSERPGENQPQHF.

For the CDR3, the DNA is TGTGCCAGCAGCTTAACTAGCGGTACCTACGAGCAGTACTTC. Its protein product is CASSLTSGTYEQYF. The chain employs TRBV7-2 and TRBJ2-7; 8 bases line up with TRBD2. This CDR3 is 14 amino acids long. With 2 bases clipped from V and 2 bases from J, the junction kept 2 bases outside the gene matches. From germline, CDR1 is SGHTA and CDR2 FQGNSA.